This is a list of T cell receptor beta chains from one sample in a study of human T cells and chemical hapten exposure. From the RACE reads, TCRdb called clonotypes with MiXCR, one entry per CDR3 protein. The sample has about 40,000 distinct CDR3 sequences; over 3% are singletons. The specimen comprised whole blood, sampled in connection with sensitization to the hapten diphenylcyclopropenone (DPC). Receptors were obtained from a man aged 35-49 years with alopecia areata. Some clones in this sample may be carry-over from other donors' samples. Both conserved end residues are part of each CDR3. The D gene is left open where the match is weak. For some rows the clone size is stated as once, few or many, or as a class when expanded; others skip it.

j_call,d_call,clone_size,v_call,cdr3_nt,cdr3_aa
TRBJ2-1,TRBD2,many,TRBV20-1,TGCAGTGCTAGAGATCTCGCTAGCGGGGAATGCTTC,CSARDLASGECF
TRBJ1-1,TRBD1,many,TRBV6-5,TGTGCCAGCAGTTACGCGGGACAGAGATTGAACACTGAAGCTTTCTTT,CASSYAGQRLNTEAFF
TRBJ1-5,TRBD1,few,TRBV20-1,TGCAGTGCTAGGGCGGGACAGGGAGTTTTTCAGCCCCAGCATTTT,CSARAGQGVFQPQHF
TRBJ1-1,TRBD1,-,TRBV5-4,TGTGCCAGCAGCTCCCGACAGGGGCCCATGAACACTGAAGCTTTCTTT,CASSSRQGPMNTEAFF
TRBJ2-7,TRBD1,many,TRBV20-1,TGCAGTGCTAGAGCCAGGACAGGATTCTACGAGCAGTACTTC,CSARARTGFYEQYF
TRBJ2-1,-,many,TRBV7-9,TGTGCCAGCAGACTGCTTGCGGGACCCTACAATGAGCAGTTCTTC,CASRLLAGPYNEQFF
TRBJ1-1,TRBD1,few,TRBV25-1,TGTGCCAGCAGACAGGGGGCTCTTTCTGAAGCTTTCTTT,CASRQGALSEAFF
TRBJ2-1,TRBD2,many,TRBV27,TGTGCCAGCAGTGCTAGCGGTTGGAGCAATGAGCAGTTCTTC,CASSASGWSNEQFF
TRBJ1-5,-,-,TRBV19,TGTGCCAGTAGTTCCCTCGGATTTTATCAGCCCCAGCATTTT,CASSSLGFYQPQHF
TRBJ1-3,-,many,TRBV27,TGTGCCAGCAGTTTGCGTCAGACTGGAAACACCATATATTTT,CASSLRQTGNTIYF
TRBJ2-1,-,many,TRBV7-9,TGTGCCAGCAGCTTAGAGCCCTTTTTTCCGCGACAGTACAATGAGCAGTTCTTC,CASSLEPFFPRQYNEQFF